The clone carrying this TCR beta chain was seen more than once but under ten times. The table came from immunoSEQ multiplex PCR; TCRdb's copy has only in-frame clones and leaves some out. The sample comprises about 380,000 clones, 88% of which are singletons, and more than 0.95% rests with the top ten. Germline CDR1 is MNHEY and CDR2 is SVGAGI. The length of the CDR3 is 16 residues. With 2 bases removed from V and 1 base from J, the gap between germline ends came to 14 bases. The sample is drawn from a study of blood T cell repertoires in COVID-19. Cohorts were based on clinical histories the participants reported. Two negative PCRs, clearance, or symptom resolution were required of recovered Cohort 3 donors.

The clonotype comes from a woman younger than 35 who had recovered from COVID-19. Sequencing was carried out using PBMCs or T cells enriched from blood (not recorded which). This chain joins TRBV6-5 and TRBJ1-1; D gene unclear. The CDR3 DNA sequence: TGTGCCAGCAGTTACGCGAACTATTTTAGGAACACTGAAGCTTTCTTT. Encoded protein: CASSYANYFRNTEAFF.